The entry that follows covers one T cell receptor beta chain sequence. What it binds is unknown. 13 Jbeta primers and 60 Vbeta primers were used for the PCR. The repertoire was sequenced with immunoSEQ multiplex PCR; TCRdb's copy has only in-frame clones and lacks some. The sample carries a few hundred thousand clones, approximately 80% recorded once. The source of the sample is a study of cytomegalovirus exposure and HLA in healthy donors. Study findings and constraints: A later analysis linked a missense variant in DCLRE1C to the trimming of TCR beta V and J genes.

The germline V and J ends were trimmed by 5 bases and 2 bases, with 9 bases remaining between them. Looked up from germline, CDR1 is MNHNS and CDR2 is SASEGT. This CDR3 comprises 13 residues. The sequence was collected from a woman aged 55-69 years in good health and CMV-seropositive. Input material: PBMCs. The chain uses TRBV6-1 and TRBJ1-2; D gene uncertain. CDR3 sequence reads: CASSHDGNYGYTF. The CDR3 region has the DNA TGTGCCAGCAGTCACGACGGGAACTATGGCTACACCTTC.